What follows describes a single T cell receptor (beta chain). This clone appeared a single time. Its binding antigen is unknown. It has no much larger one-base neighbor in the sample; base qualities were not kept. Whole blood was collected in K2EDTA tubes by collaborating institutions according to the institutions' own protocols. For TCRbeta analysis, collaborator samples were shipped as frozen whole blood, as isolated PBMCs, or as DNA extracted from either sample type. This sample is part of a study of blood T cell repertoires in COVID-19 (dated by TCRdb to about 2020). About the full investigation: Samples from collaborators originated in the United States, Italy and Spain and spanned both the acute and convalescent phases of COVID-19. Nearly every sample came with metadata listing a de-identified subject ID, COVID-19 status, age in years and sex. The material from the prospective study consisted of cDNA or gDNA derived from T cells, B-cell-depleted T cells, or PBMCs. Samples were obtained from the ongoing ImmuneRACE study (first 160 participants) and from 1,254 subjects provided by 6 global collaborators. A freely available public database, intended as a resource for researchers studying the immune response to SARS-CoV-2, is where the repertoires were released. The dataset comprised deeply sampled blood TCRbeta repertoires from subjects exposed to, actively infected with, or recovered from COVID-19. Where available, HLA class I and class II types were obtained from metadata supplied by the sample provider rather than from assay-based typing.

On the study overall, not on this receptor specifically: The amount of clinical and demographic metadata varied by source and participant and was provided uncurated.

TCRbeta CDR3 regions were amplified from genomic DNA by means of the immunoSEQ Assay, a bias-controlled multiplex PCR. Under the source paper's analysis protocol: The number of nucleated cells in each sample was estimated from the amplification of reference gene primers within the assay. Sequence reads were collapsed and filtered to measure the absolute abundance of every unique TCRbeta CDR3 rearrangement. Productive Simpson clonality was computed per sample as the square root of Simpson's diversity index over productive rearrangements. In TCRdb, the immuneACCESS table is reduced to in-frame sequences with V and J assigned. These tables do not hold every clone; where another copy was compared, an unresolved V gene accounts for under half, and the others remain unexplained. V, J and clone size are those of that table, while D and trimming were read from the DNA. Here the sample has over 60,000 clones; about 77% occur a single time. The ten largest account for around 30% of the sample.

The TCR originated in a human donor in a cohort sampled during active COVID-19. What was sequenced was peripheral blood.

The CDR3 in this case is CASSQGGYNTGELFF. The DNA sequence reads TGTGCCAGCAGCCAAGGCGGATATAACACCGGGGAGCTGTTTTTT. The receptor chain draws on TRBV4-2 and TRBJ2-2; no D gene is confidently identified. Its CDR3 holds 15 amino acids, cysteine through phenylalanine. Left in the record is the CDR3 DNA by itself, 45 bases read in frame from the first base. V and J are truncated by 1 base and 2 bases respectively, leaving an intervening sequence of 8 bases. CDR1 LGHNA and CDR2 YNFKEQ are derived from the germline V gene.